This TCR beta chain was observed in a study of cytomegalovirus exposure and HLA in healthy donors (dated by TCRdb to the late 2010s). Regarding the study in general: An earlier analysis of about 530 of the donors reported 276 Gb of sequence data and approximately 120 million unique TCR beta sequences obtained from around 170 million T cells. A later analysis re-analyzed previously published TCR beta repertoires from about 600 donors and added high-resolution HLA genotyping to study TCR occurrence patterns. HLA typing covered class I and class II loci at four-digit resolution. About 280 gigabases of sequencing data and roughly 90 million unique TCR sequences were included in an early release covering under 650 HLA-typed donors. Every discovery cohort repertoire had been produced on one sequencing platform. Because of strong linkage in the cohort, roughly five DR-DQ haplotypes were treated as single units for association and clustering. High-throughput TCR immunosequencing, statistical association of individual TCRs with disease status, and machine learning were combined to predict cytomegalovirus infection status. Rather than drawing on any new phenotypic data, the later analysis identified candidate immune exposures from TCR beta sequences and the way those sequences occurred across donors. Alongside the repertoire data, information on donor age, sex, ethnicity and CMV serostatus was compiled. Besides the first cohort of approximately 670 subjects, a separate validation cohort made up of over a hundred different subjects was used. Of the roughly 400 genotyped donors, approximately 83% fell in the genetic ancestry cluster associated with self-reported Caucasian donors. An earlier analysis of 587 of the donors applied high-throughput TCR beta sequencing to assess whether each TCR beta V gene segment acted as functional or pseudogenic. The T cell repertoires of 670 or so subjects were profiled by immunosequencing and related to cytomegalovirus serostatus. Typing coverage differed by locus: A, B, C, DRB1 and DQB1 were typed in roughly 629-630 donors, DQA1 in about 560, DPA1 in over 600, and DPB1 in just under 490. The study aimed to test whether signatures of past pathogen exposure could be identified by cataloging public T cell receptors. In a later genetic analysis, genome-wide SNP genotypes for about three fifths of the 666 donors were used, and that subset was treated as a discovery cohort. Across some 400 genotyped donors of the cohort, an average of 235,054 unique TCR beta nucleotide sequences per donor were sequenced, and 15% to 20% of those sequences were non-productive.

A note on this clone: Its antigen specificity is not known. Qualities for individual bases were not recorded, and no much larger clone is one base off.

In total, 666 healthy bone marrow donors made up the cohort. At the time of sampling, every cohort member was nominally healthy, though immune exposures that went unrecorded were likely present. The donor was CMV seronegative and was included in the group of about 350 seronegative cohort members. Every donor gave a peripheral blood sample, and the peripheral blood mononuclear cells from that sample were used for TCR beta sequencing. Genomic DNA was extracted from the blood cell samples with the Qiagen DNeasy Blood Extraction Kit. Here is what the overall study found, with its caveats: Specific HLA alleles were associated with 15,000 to 20,000 TCR beta sequences at a false discovery rate of 0.05 in a later analysis. While some public TCRs were present in many individuals, most TCR sequences turned up only very rarely across donors. The study listed approximately 150 TCR beta chains as associated with cytomegalovirus. A later genetic analysis associated a missense DCLRE1C variant with V-gene and J-gene trimming of TCR beta chains, and an independent cohort replicated the association. In a later analysis, TCR association rates were found to vary across HLA loci, with the most associated TCRs seen for DRB1 alleles and the fewest for HLA-C alleles. Presence/absence analyses assumed roughly uniform sequencing depth across donors, an assumption that may not hold. Because some donors lacked HLA typing at each locus, the association tests relied only on the typed subset. A further reported finding was that TCR beta sequences accurately predicted the HLA-A and HLA-B alleles for most subjects in the first cohort. The authors suggested that the approach could potentially be generalized to other disease states and immunological phenotypes. The earlier analysis of almost 600 of the donors excluded 15 to 20 rarely observed V segments, including chromosome 9 orphons, because counts were too low. The cohort was sequenced for TCR beta chains only, and without alpha or paired-chain data the features that could be detected were limited. Linkage disequilibrium might explain the correlated functional status among segregating V segments, but an unknown experimental factor could not be ruled out. When HLA alleles, especially DR and DQ, strongly co-occurred, attributing TCR associations to individual alleles was difficult. A cluster of highly shared sequence variants was judged likely to be a technical artifact of the sequencing pipeline. The classifier was reported to diagnose cytomegalovirus status with high specificity and sensitivity in both the original and validation cohorts. A later analysis reported that several top co-occurrence clusters appeared linked to parvovirus B19, influenza, CMV and Epstein-Barr virus. Broadly in line with IMGT annotations, most TCR beta V segments showed up in productive rearrangements about 87% or about 30% of the time in an earlier analysis of roughly 590 of the donors. Three of the identified cytomegalovirus-associated TCR beta chains were confirmed in vitro to be specific for cytomegalovirus antigens. In a later analysis, HLA-associated TCR beta chains showed more clonal expansion and lower generation probabilities than non-associated chains that were equally common. CMV serostatus was the only immune exposure information available for the cohort. According to a later genetic analysis, donors in an Asian-associated ancestry cluster had fewer N-insertions in productive TCRs than the approximately 630-donor mean. According to a later analysis, most CMV-associated TCR beta chains appeared to be HLA-restricted, and the HLA associations seemed to be driven largely by CMV exposure.

Receptor amplification or capture employed the immunoSEQ multiplex PCR assay. The multiplex PCR relied on a mix of 60 forward primers for TCR Vbeta segments and 13 reverse primers for TCR Jbeta segments. The CDR3 region of rearranged TCR beta genes was amplified from genomic DNA with a multiplex PCR assay. Amplified TCR beta libraries were sequenced as 87-base-pair reads on the Illumina HiSeq System. On the authors' methods: Across the 500 to 750 repertoires, a later analysis counted about 81 million unique TCR beta chains, roughly 11 million of which were shared by at least two donors. To remove PCR and sequencing errors, raw reads were error-corrected and collapsed into unique sequences using a nearest-neighbor algorithm that merged closely related sequences. To assign V, D and J gene segments, CDR3 sequences were aligned to IMGT reference sequences. For a sequence to be retained, a match of at least six nucleotides was required to both a V gene segment and a J gene segment. A rearrangement was called productive if the CDR3 had no stop codons and remained in frame with V and J, and every other rearrangement was called non-productive. Following IMGT convention, CDR3 was defined as the stretch from the second conserved V-encoded cysteine up to the conserved J-encoded phenylalanine. Sequences without an unambiguous match to a single V gene segment were excluded from the earlier analysis of about 600 of the donors. An earlier analysis of 587 of the donors classified V segments as functional when productive rearrangements were above 56.7% and as segregating when the standard deviation between donors was above 5%. A statistical classification framework was developed to diagnose cytomegalovirus status using the catalog of TCR beta chain sequences. A later analysis assigned V and J genes by comparing TCR nucleotide sequences with IMGT/GENE-DB human TR gene sequences. The TCRdist pipeline was used in a later analysis to assign CDR3 sequences and most-parsimonious VDJ recombination scenarios. In a later analysis, each TCR beta chain was defined by its CDR3 amino acid sequence together with its V-gene family, and reads without a unique V-gene family were excluded. In a later analysis, 550 to 650 highly shared, low-generation-probability nucleotide sequences were removed to address suspected cross-contamination and a sequencing artifact. For each public chain, a later analysis derived a clonal expansion index from normalized ranks of inferred template counts within each repertoire. Generation probabilities in a later analysis came from a VDJ recombination model fitted to out-of-frame rearrangements, and those results were checked against IGoR. Hypergeometric tests were used in a later analysis to score TCR-TCR, TCR-HLA and TCR-CMV co-occurrence, with a repertoire-size bias correction applied to the TCR pairs. In a later analysis, false discovery rates were estimated by permuting HLA or CMV assignments 20 times. In a later analysis, co-occurring TCRs were grouped using DBSCAN, and TCRdist sequence similarity was added for clustering within HLA-allele-positive subsets. Repertoires with fewer than 30,000 or more than 120,000 public chains, plus five repertoires with anomalous nucleotide sharing, were excluded from co-occurrence clustering. TCRdb took over this immuneACCESS table, retaining in-frame rearrangements with V and J assigned. Such tables are incomplete; in checked studies, under half of the missing clones stem from an unresolved V gene, and the remainder is unexplained. V and J calls and clone size are given by that table; D and trimming were obtained from the DNA. A total of about 150,000 clones appear in this sample, 70% to 90% of them only once. The ten most abundant clones make up 2.3% of the sample.

Sequenced: PBMCs. The sequence derives from a woman between 18 and 30 years old in good health and CMV-seronegative.

The nucleotides read TGTGCCAGCAGAGGGGGACAGGGTCGACCCCTCCACTTT. Its translation is CASRGGQGRPLHF. The chain links TRBV25-1 with TRBJ1-6; 9 bases in the middle match TRBD1. The CDR3, cysteine through phenylalanine, is 13 amino acids long. Left in the record is the CDR3 DNA by itself, 39 bases read in frame from the first base. Unmatched junction bases come to 6, with V trimmed by 6 bases and J by 12 bases. For CDR1 and CDR2, the germline V gene lists MGHDK and SYGVNS.